These 22 T cell receptor beta chains were sequenced from one sample in a study of T cells in Graves' hyperthyroidism and ophthalmopathy. Amplified TCR beta CDR3 regions came from RNA transcripts. A first-round RT-PCR of the TCR CDR3 used the HTBI primer set. TCRdb re-analysed the multiplex PCR reads in MiXCR, keeping a single row per CDR3 protein. The data contain around 300,000 distinct CDR3 sequences, approximately 26% of them singletons. The material sequenced was blood. These receptors were collected from a man aged 40-49 years with Graves' hyperthyroidism that later progressed to Graves' ophthalmopathy.

This clonotype was observed many times. V gene TRBV25-1 combines with J gene TRBJ1-2, with D possibly TRBD1 on 5 matching bases. Deletions cut 3 bases from V and 2 bases from J, with 13 bases between. Germline CDR1 reads MGHDK; CDR2 reads SYGVNS. The CDR3 runs 15 residues. This CDR3 reads CASSDIRETNYGYTF. The DNA for the CDR3 is TGTGCCAGCAGTGACATCAGGGAAACCAACTATGGCTACACCTTC.

This clonotype came up many times. The chain is built from TRBV10-3 and TRBJ1-1; D gene unclear. The V gene's germline CDR1 is ENHRY and CDR2 SYGVKD. This CDR3 has 13 amino acids. V shed 3 bases and J shed 1 base, with 6 bases lying between them. Written as DNA, the CDR3 is TGTGCCATCAGTGACAGGTCGAACACTGAAGCTTTCTTT. This encodes CAISDRSNTEAFF.

This chain links TRBV6-2 or TRBV6-3 with TRBJ2-7, with TRBD1 matching over 8 bases. The V segment lost 2 bases and the J segment 4 bases; nucleotides outside the gene matches: 7. Germline V lookup: CDR1 MNHEY, CDR2 SVGEGT. There are 15 residues in the CDR3. The CDR3: CASSYPRTGWYEQYF. Written as DNA, the CDR3 is TGTGCCAGCAGTTACCCCAGGACAGGGTGGTACGAGCAGTACTTC.

This clonotype was detected ten times or more. The chain recombines TRBV30 with TRBJ2-5, with 7 bases that match TRBD1. Per germline, CDR1 GTSNPN and CDR2 SVGIG (reference sequence). Losses at the gene ends were 5 bases for V and 4 bases for J; bases not matched to a gene: 13. The CDR3 loop spans 15 amino acids. The CDR3 region has the DNA TGTGCCTGGCACCCATCCGGGACAGTGACAGAGACCCAGTACTTC. Translated: CAWHPSGTVTETQYF.

This clonotype has ten or more counts. The chain is built from TRBV5-1 and TRBJ1-1; D is unclear. The germline V gene encodes CDR1 SGHRS and CDR2 YFSETQ. CDR3 length equals 13 residues. Between the trimmed V and J ends, which lost 4 bases and 2 bases, there was a span of 9 bases. The CDR3 sequence: CASSKDPNTEAFF. In DNA, the CDR3 is TGCGCCAGCAGCAAGGATCCTAACACTGAAGCTTTCTTT.

The table lists this clonotype with a few counts. The rearrangement uses TRBV5-6 and TRBJ2-4; D is unclear. Trimming took 2 bases from V and 4 from J, leaving 10 bases between them. The CDR3 consists of 14 residues. Germline loops: CDR1 SGHDT, CDR2 YYEEEE. CDR3 region: CASSFGRGKNIQYF. For the CDR3, the DNA is TGTGCCAGCAGCTTTGGTCGCGGAAAAAACATTCAGTACTTC.

This clonotype was detected many times. The chain is built from TRBV19 and TRBJ2-5; the D gene is possibly TRBD1 (6 bases). This CDR3 is 15 amino acids long. With 6 bases removed from V and 2 bases from J, the gap between germline ends came to 16 bases. The germline V gene encodes CDR1 LNHDA and CDR2 SQIVND (reference sequence). CDR3: CASRPRGQLQETQYF. For the CDR3, the DNA is TGTGCCAGTAGACCGAGAGGACAGCTTCAAGAGACCCAGTACTTC.

V and J are TRBV2 and TRBJ1-5, with unresolved D. Between the trimmed V and J ends, which lost 8 bases and 5 bases, there was a span of 10 bases. Germline V gene sequence: CDR1 SNHLY, CDR2 FYNNEI. This CDR3 is built from 12 residues. The CDR3: CASSLWDQPQHF. The DNA for the CDR3 is TGTGCCAGCTCACTCTGGGATCAGCCCCAGCATTTT.

CDR3 coding DNA: TGTGCCAGCAGCTTCTACGGGTTTGAGGAGCAGTACTTC. Translating gives CASSFYGFEEQYF. The rearrangement joins TRBV7-2 to TRBJ2-7; D gene ambiguous. The CDR3 contains 13 residues. Germline lookup yields CDR1 SGHTA and CDR2 FQGNSA. V was trimmed by 3 bases and J by 7 bases, leaving 13 bases between them. The variable domain in full, with the rest retrieved from reference TRBV7-2 and TRBJ2-7, is GAGVSQSPSNKVTEKGKDVELRCDPISGHTALYWYRQSLGQGLEFLIYFQGNSAPDKSGLPSDRFSAERTGGSVSTLTIQRTQQEDSAVYLCASSFYGFEEQYFGPGTRLTVT.

This clonotype appeared many times. The chain couples TRBV27 to TRBJ2-7; maybe TRBD2 (5 bases). This CDR3 is built from 11 residues. Germline CDR1 and CDR2: MNHEY and SMNVEV (reference sequence). V lost 6 bases and J lost 11, with 14 bases in between. CDR3 in amino acids: CASRIGGAEYF. In nucleotides, the CDR3 is TGTGCCAGCAGAATTGGCGGAGCGGAGTACTTC.

This clonotype has only one observation. The chain has TRBV6-2 or TRBV6-3 and TRBJ1-1; D is possibly TRBD1 (5 bases). The V gene's germline CDR1 is MNHEY and CDR2 SVGEGT. V dropped 2 bases and J dropped 5 bases, with 12 bases sitting between them. The CDR3 totals 14 residues. CDR3 nucleotides: TGTGCCAGCAGTTACAATCCGGGGGTAACTGAAGCTTTCTTT. This sequence encodes CASSYNPGVTEAFF.

This clonotype showed up many times. The chain combines TRBV29-1 with TRBJ2-7; D possibly corresponds to TRBD2 (6 bases). The CDR3 totals 15 residues. The germline V gene encodes CDR1 SQVTM and CDR2 ANQGSEA. Trimming pared 6 bases from V and 1 base from J, leaving 19 bases between. CDR3 sequence (DNA): TGCAGCGTGTCGGGAGTACCCCCTGTTTCCTACGAGCAGTACTTC. Its translation is CSVSGVPPVSYEQYF.

In its sample, this clonotype was seen many times. The gene calls are TRBV5-1 and TRBJ2-3, with TRBD2 as a possible D gene (6 bases). The CDR3 contains 14 residues. The V gene's germline CDR1 is SGHRS and CDR2 YFSETQ. The V gene lost 4 bases and the J gene lost 9 bases, with 18 bases spanning the gap. This CDR3 reads CASSPPIAGLTQYF. The CDR3 nucleotides read TGCGCCAGCAGCCCACCCATTGCGGGACTCACGCAGTATTTT.

This clonotype was observed at least ten times. This sequence joins TRBV5-6 and TRBJ2-2; tentatively, D is TRBD2 (6 bases). The V end lost 2 bases, the J end lost 6 bases, and 14 bases lay between the germline ends. Germline lookup yields CDR1 SGHDT and CDR2 YYEEEE. The CDR3 sequence is 15 residues long. DNA for the CDR3: TGTGCCAGCAGCTTAATAGCGCGGGATTCCGGGGAGCTGTTTTTT. It encodes CASSLIARDSGELFF.

In this sample, this clonotype turned up many times. This chain joins TRBV12-3 or TRBV12-4 and TRBJ2-3; 8 nucleotides match TRBD2. The CDR3 covers 16 residues. The V and J ends lost 5 bases and 1 base, in that order; junction bases with no gene match: 8. The CDR3 region is CASSVPPGGGTDTQYF. CDR3 DNA: TGTGCCAGCAGTGTCCCTCCGGGAGGGGGCACAGATACGCAGTATTTT.

This clonotype was counted at least ten times. The rearrangement links TRBV19 to TRBJ2-7, with D perhaps given as TRBD1 or TRBD2 (5 bases each). The CDR3 consists of 14 residues. Germline CDR1 is LNHDA and CDR2 is SQIVND (reference sequence). Trimming left V 5 bases short and J 2 bases short, with 13 bases between. This chain's CDR3 is CASSVRDGAYEQYF. Written as DNA, the CDR3 is TGTGCCAGTAGTGTCCGGGACGGAGCCTACGAGCAGTACTTC.

This clonotype was detected many times. The gene calls are TRBV20-1 and TRBJ2-5; unclear D gene. The CDR3 runs 16 residues. Germline V gene data show CDR1 as DFQATT and CDR2 as SNEGSKA (reference sequence). V was clipped by 0 bases and J by 2 bases, with 16 bases between them. Written as DNA, the CDR3 is TGCAGTGCTAGAGATCTCATATTAACCGGACAAGAGACCCAGTACTTC. It yields the protein CSARDLILTGQETQYF.

This chain uses TRBV7-2 with TRBJ2-5; 12 bases fit TRBD2. The CDR3 is 14 residues long. Germline values: CDR1 SGHTA, CDR2 FQGNSA. Trimming at V came to 5 bases and at J to 5 bases, leaving 3 bases not matched to a gene. The CDR3 loop reads CASSVGTSGETQYF. The DNA for the CDR3 is TGTGCCAGCAGCGTAGGGACTAGCGGGGAGACCCAGTACTTC.

This sequence joins TRBV6-1 and TRBJ2-7; 7 bases are a match to TRBD2. The V gene's germline CDR1 is MNHNS and CDR2 SASEGT. V was clipped by 6 bases and J by 1 base; unmatched bases: 6. There are 14 residues in the CDR3. CDR3: CASRGGSASYEQYF. Written as DNA, the CDR3 is TGTGCCAGCAGGGGGGGGAGTGCTTCCTACGAGCAGTACTTC.

This clonotype was recorded many times. The CDR3 sequence is CASSFQGGAQGYTF. Written as DNA, the CDR3 is TGTGCCAGCAGCTTTCAGGGAGGGGCGCAAGGCTACACCTTC. The J gene is TRBJ1-2, the V gene TRBV7-9, with D possibly matching TRBD1 (5 bases). V lost 3 bases and J lost 8, with 16 bases in between. Germline CDR1 SEHNR, CDR2 FQNEAQ (reference sequence). There are 14 residues in the CDR3.

This clonotype was detected many times. J is TRBJ1-2 and V is TRBV5-1; 9 nucleotides line up with TRBD1. The germline V gene encodes CDR1 SGHRS and CDR2 YFSETQ. CDR3 length equals 16 residues. The V segment lost 4 bases and the J segment 2 bases; nucleotides outside the gene matches: 9. The CDR3 loop reads CASSPLTGGANYGYTF. CDR3 sequence (DNA): TGCGCCAGCAGCCCGTTAACAGGGGGCGCCAACTATGGCTACACCTTC.

This clonotype showed up many times. A much larger clone is a single base away; this may be a read error. The chain uses TRBV6-5 and TRBJ1-2, with D hard to call. Germline V gene lookup returns CDR1 MNHEY and CDR2 SVGAGI. This CDR3 spans 13 amino acids. In DNA form, the CDR3 reads TGTGCCGGCAGTTATGGCCGGGACTATGGCTACACCTTC. It is translated as CAGSYGRDYGYTF.